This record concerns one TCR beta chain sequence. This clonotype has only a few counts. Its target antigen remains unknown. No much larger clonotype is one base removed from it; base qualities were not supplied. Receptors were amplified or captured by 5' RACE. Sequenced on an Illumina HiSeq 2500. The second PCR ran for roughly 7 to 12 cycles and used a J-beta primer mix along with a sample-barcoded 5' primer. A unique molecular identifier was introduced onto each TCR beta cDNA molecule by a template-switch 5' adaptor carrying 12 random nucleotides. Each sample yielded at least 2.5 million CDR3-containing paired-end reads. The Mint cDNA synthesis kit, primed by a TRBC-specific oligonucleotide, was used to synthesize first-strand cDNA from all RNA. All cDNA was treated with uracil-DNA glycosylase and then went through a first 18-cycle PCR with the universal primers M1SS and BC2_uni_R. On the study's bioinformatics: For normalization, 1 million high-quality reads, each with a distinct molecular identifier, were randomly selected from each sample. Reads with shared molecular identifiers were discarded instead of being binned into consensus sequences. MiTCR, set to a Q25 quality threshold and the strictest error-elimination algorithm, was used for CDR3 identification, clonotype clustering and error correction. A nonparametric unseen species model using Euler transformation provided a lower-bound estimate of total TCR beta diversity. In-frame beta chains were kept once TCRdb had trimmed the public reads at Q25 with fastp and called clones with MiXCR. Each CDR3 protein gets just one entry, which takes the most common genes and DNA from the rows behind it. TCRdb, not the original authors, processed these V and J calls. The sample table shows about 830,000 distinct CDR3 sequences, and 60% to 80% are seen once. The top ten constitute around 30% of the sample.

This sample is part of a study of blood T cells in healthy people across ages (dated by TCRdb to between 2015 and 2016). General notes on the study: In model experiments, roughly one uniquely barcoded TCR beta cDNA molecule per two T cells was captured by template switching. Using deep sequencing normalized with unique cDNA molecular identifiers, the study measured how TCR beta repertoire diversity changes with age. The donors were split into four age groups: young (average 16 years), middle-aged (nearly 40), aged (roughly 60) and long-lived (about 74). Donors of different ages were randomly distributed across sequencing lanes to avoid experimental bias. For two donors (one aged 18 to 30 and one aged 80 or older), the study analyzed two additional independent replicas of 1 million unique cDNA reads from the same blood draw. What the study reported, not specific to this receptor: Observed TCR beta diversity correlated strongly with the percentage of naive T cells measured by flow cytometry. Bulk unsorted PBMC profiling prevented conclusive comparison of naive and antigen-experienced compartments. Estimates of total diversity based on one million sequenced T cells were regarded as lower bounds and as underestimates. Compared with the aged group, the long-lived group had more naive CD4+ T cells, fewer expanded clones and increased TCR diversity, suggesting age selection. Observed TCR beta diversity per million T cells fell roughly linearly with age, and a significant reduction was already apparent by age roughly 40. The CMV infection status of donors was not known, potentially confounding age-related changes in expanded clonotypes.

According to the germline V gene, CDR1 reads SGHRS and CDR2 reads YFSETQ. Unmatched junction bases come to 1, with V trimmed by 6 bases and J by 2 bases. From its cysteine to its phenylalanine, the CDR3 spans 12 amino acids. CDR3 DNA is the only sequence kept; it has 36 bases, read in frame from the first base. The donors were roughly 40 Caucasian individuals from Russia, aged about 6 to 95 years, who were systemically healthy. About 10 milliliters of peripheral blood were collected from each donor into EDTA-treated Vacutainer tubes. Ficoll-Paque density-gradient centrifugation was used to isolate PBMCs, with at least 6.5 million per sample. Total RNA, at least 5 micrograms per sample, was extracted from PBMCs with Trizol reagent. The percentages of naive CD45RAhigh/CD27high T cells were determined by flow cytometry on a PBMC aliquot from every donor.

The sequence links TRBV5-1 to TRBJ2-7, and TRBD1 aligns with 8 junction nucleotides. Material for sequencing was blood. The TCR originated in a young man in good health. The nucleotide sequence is TGCGCCAGCATGGGACAGGCCTACGAGCAGTACTTC. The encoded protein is CASMGQAYEQYF.